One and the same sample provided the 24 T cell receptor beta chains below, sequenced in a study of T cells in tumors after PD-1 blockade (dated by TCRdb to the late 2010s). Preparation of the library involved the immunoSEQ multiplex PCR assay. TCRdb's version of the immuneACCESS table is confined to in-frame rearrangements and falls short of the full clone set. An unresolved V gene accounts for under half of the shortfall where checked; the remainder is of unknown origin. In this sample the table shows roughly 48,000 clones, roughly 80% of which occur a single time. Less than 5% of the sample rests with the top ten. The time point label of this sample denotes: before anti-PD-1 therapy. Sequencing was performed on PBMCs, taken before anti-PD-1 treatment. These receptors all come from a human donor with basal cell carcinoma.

CDR3 in DNA: TGTGCCAGCAGTACAGCTAACTATGGCTACACCTTC. Translated, it gives CASSTANYGYTF. V and J are TRBV28 and TRBJ1-2; D remains unclear. Germline-derived CDR1 and CDR2 are MDHEN and SYDVKM. The CDR3 has 12 amino acids. Trimming stripped 5 bases from V and 0 bases from J, with 4 bases between.

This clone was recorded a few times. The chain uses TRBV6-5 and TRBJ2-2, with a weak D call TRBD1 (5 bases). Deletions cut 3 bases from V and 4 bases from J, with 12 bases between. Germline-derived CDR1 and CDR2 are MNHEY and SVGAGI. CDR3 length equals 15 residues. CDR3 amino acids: CASSYYRTFTGELFF. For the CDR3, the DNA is TGTGCCAGCAGTTATTACAGGACCTTCACCGGGGAGCTGTTTTTT.

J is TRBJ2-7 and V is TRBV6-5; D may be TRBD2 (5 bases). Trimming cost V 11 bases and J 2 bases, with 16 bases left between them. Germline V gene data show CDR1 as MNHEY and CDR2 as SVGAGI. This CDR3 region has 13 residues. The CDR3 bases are TGTGCCGCGTTAGCGAGGCCCACCTACGAGCAGTACTTC. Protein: CAALARPTYEQYF.

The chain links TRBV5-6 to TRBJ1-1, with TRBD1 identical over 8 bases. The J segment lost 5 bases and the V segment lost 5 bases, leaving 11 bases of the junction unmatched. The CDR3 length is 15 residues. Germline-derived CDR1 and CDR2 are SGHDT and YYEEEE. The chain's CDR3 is CASSDLDRDQTEAFF. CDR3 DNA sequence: TGTGCCAGCAGTGACTTGGACAGGGATCAAACTGAAGCTTTCTTT.

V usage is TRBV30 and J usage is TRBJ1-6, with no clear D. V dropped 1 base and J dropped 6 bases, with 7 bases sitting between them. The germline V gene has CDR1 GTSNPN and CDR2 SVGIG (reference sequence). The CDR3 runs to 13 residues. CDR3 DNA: TGTGCCTGGAGTGAGGGCAGTAATTCACCCCTCCACTTT. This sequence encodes CAWSEGSNSPLHF.

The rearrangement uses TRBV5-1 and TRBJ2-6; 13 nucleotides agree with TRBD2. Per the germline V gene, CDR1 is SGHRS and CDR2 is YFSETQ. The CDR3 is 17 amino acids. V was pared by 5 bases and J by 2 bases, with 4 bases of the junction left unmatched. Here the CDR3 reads CASRTSGGLTGANVLTF. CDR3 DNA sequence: TGCGCCAGCAGGACTAGCGGGGGGCTAACTGGGGCCAACGTCCTGACTTTC.

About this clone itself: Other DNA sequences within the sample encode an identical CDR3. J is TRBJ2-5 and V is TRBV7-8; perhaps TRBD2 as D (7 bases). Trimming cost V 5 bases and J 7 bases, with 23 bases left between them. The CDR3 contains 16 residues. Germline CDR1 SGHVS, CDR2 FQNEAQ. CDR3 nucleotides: TGTGCCAGCAGCCCGGACGGAGGTGGGGGCGGGGGGACCCAGTACTTC. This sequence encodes CASSPDGGGGGGTQYF.

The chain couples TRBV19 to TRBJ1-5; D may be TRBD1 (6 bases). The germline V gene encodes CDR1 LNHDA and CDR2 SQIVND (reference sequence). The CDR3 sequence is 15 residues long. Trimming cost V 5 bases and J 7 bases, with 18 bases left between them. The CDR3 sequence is CASSPTTGNVQPQHF. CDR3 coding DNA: TGTGCCAGTAGTCCCACAACAGGGAATGTCCAGCCCCAGCATTTT.

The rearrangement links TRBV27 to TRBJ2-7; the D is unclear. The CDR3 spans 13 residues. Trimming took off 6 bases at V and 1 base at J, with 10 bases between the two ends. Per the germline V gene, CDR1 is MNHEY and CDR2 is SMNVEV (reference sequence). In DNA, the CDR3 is TGTGCCAGCAGCCACGGTTCTTCCTACGAGCAGTACTTC. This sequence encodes CASSHGSSYEQYF.

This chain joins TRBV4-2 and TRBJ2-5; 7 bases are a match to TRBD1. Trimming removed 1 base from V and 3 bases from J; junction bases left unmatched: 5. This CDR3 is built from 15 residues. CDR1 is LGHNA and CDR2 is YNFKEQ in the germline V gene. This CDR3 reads CASSQATGTEETQYF. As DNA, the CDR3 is TGTGCCAGCAGCCAAGCGACAGGGACCGAAGAGACCCAGTACTTC.

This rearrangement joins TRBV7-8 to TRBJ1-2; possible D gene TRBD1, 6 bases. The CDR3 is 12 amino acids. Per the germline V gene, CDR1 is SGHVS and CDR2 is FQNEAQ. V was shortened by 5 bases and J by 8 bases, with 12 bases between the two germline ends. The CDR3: CASSPGVSGYTF. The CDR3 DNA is TGTGCCAGCAGCCCAGGGGTAAGCGGCTACACCTTC.

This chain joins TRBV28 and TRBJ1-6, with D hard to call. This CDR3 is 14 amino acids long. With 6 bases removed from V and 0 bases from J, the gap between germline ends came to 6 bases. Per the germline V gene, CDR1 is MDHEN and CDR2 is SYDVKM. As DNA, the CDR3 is TGTGCCAGCAGAGTCAGCTCCTATAATTCACCCCTCCACTTT. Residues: CASRVSSYNSPLHF. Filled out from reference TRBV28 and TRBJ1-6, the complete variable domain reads DVKVTQSSRYLVKRTGEKVFLECVQDMDHENMFWYRQDPGLGLRLIYFSYDVKMKEKGDIPEGYSVSREKKERFSLILESASTNQTSMYLCASRVSSYNSPLHFGNGTRLTVT.

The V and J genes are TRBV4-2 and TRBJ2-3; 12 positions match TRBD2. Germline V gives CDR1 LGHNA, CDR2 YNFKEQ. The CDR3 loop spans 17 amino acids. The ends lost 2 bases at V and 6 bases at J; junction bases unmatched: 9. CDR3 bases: TGTGCCAGCAGCCAACGTCCTAGCGGGGGGGCCAGCGATACGCAGTATTTT. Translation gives CASSQRPSGGASDTQYF.

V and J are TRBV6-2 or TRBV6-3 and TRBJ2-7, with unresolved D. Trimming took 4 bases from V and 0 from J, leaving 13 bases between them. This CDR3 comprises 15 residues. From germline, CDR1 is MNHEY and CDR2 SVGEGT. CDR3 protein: CASSSLTRSSYEQYF. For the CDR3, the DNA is TGTGCCAGCAGTTCCCTCACCAGGAGCTCCTACGAGCAGTACTTC.

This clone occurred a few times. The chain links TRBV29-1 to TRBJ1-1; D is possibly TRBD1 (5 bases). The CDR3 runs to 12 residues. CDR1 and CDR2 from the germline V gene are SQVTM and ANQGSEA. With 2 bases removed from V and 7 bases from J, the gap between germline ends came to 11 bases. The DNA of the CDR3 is TGCAGCGTTGAATGGGGGTCGGATGAAGCTTTCTTT. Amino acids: CSVEWGSDEAFF.

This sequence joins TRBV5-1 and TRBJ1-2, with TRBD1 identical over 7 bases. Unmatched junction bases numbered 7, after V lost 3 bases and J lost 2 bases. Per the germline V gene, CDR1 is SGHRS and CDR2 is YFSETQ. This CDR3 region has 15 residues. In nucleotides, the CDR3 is TGCGCCAGCAGCTCCATTCAGGGACAGAACTATGGCTACACCTTC. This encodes CASSSIQGQNYGYTF.

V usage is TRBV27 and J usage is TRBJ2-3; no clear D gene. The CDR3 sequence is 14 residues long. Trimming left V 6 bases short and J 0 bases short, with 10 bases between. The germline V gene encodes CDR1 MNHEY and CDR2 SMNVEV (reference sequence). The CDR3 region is CASSLQASTDTQYF. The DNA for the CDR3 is TGTGCCAGCAGCCTTCAAGCGAGCACAGATACGCAGTATTTT.

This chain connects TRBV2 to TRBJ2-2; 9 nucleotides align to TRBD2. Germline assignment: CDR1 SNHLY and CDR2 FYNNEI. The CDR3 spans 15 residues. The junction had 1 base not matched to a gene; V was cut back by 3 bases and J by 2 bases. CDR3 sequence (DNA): TGTGCCAGCAGTGAGACTAGCGGAAACACCGGGGAGCTGTTTTTT. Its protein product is CASSETSGNTGELFF.

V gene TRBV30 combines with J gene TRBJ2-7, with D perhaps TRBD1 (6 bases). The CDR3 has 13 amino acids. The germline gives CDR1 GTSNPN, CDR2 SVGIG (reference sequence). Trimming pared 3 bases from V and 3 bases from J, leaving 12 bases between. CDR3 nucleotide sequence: TGTGCCTGGAGCAAAGGACAGAACTACGAGCAGTACTTC. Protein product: CAWSKGQNYEQYF.

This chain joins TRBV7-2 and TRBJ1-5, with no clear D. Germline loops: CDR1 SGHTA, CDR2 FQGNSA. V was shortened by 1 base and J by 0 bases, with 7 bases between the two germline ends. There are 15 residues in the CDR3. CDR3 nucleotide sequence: TGTGCCAGCAGCTTAGGTCTAAATAGCAATCAGCCCCAGCATTTT. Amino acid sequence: CASSLGLNSNQPQHF.

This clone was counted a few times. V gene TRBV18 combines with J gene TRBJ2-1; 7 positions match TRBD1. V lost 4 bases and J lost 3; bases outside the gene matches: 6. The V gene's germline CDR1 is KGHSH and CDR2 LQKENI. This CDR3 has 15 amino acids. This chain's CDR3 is CASSRTGQIYNEQFF. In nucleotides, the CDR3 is TGTGCCAGCTCACGAACGGGACAGATCTACAATGAGCAGTTCTTC. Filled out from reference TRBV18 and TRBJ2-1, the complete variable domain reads NAGVMQNPRHLVRRRGQEARLRCSPMKGHSHVYWYRQLPEEGLKFMVYLQKENIIDESGMPKERFSAEFPKEGPSILRIQQVVRGDSAAYFCASSRTGQIYNEQFFGPGTRLTVL.

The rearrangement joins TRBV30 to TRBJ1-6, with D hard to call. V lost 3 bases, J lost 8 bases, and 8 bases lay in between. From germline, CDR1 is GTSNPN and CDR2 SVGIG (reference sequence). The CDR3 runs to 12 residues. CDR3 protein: CAWRRWYSPLHF. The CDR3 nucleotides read TGTGCCTGGAGAAGATGGTATTCACCCCTCCACTTT.

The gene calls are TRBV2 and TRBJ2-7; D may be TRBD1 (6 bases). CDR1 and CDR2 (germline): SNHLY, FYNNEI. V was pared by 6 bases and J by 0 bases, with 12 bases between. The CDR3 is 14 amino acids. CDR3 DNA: TGTGCCAGCAGGGAACAGGGCAACTCCTACGAGCAGTACTTC. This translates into CASREQGNSYEQYF.

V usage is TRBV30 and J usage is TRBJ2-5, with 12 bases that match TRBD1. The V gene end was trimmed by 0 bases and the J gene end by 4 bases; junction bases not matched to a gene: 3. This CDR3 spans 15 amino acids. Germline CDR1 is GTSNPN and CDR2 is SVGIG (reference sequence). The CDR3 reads CAWSVGTGGAETQYF. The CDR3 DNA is TGTGCCTGGAGTGTTGGGACAGGGGGCGCAGAGACCCAGTACTTC.